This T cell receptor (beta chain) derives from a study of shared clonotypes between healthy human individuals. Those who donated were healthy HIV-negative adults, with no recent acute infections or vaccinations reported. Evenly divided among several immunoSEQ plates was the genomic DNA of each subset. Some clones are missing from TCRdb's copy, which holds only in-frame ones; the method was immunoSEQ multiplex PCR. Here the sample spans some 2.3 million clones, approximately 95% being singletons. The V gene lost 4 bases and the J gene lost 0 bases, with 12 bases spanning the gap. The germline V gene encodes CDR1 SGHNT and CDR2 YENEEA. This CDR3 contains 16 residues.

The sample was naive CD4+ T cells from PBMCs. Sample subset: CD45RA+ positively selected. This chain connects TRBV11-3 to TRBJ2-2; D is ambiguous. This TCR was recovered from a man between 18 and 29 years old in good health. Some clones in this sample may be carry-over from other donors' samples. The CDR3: CASSSTPTPNTGELFF. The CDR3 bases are TGTGCCAGCAGCTCCACACCCACTCCGAACACCGGGGAGCTGTTTTTT.